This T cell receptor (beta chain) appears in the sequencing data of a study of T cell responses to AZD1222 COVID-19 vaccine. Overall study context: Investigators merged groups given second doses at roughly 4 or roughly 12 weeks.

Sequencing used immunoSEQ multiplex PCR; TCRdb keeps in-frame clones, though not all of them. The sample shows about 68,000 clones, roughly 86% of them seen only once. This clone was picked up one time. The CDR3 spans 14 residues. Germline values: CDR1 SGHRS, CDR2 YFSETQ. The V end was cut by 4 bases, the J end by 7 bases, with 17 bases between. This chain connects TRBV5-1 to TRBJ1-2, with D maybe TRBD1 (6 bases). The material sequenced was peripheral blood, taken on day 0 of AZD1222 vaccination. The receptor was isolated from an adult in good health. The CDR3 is CASSLGWGASGYTF. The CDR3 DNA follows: TGCGCCAGCAGCCTGGGATGGGGGGCCTCTGGCTACACCTTC.